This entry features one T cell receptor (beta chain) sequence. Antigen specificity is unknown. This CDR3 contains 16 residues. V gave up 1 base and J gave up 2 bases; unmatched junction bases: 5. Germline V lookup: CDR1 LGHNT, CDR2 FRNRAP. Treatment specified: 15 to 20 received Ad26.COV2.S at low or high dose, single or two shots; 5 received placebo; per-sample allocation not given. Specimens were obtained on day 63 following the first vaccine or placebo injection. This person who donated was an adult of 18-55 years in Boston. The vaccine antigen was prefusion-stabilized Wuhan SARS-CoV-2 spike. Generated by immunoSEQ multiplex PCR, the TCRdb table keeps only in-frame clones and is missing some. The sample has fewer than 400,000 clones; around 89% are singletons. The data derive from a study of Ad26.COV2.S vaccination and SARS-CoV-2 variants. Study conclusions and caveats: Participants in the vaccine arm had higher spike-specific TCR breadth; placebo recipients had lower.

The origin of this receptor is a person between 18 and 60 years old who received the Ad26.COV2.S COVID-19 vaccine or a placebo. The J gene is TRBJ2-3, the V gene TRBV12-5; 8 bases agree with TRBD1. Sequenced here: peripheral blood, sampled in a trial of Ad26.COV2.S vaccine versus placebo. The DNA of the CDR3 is TGTGCTAGTGGTTTGGGAGGGACAGGAATCACAGATACGCAGTATTTT. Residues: CASGLGGTGITDTQYF.